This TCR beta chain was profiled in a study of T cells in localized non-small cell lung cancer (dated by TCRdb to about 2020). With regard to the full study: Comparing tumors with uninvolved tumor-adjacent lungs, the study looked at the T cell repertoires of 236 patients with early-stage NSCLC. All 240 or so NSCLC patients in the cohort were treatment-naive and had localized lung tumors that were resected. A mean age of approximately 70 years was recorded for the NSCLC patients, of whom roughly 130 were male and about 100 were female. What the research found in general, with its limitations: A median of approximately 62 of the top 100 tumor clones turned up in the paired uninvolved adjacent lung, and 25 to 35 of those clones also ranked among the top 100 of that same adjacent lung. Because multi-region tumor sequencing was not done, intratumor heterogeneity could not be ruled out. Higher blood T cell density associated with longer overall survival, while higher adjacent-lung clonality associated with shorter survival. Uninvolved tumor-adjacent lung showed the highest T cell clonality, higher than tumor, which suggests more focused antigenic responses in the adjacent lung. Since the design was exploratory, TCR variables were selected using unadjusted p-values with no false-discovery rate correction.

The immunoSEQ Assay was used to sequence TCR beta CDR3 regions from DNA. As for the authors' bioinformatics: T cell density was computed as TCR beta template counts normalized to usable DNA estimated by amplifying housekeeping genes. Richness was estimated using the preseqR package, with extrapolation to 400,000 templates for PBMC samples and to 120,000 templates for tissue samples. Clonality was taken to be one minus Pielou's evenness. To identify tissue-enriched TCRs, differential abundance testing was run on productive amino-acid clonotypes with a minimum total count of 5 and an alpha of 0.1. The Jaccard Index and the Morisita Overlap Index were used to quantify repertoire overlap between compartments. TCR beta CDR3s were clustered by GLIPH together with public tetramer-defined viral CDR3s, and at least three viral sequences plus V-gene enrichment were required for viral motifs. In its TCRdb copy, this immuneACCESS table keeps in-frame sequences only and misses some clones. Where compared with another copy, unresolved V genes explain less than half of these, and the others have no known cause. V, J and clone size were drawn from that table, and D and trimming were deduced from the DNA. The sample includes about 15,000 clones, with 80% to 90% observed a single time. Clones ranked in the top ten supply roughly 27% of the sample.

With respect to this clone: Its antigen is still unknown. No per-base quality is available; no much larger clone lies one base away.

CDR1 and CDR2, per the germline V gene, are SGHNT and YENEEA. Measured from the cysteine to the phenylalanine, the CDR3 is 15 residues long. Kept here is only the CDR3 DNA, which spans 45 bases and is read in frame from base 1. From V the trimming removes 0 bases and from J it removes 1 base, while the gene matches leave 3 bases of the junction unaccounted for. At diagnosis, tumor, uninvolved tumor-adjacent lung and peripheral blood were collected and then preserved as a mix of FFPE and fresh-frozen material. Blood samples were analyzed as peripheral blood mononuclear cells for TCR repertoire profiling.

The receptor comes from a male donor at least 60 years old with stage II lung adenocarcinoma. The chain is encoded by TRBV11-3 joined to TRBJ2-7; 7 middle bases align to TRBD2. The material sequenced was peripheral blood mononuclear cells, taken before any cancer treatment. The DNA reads TGTGCCAGCAGCTTAGATGGCGGGAGTTCCTACGAGCAGTACTTC. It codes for CASSLDGGSSYEQYF. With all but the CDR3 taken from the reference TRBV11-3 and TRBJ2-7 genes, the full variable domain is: EAGVVQSPRYKIIEKKQPVAFWCNPISGHNTLYWYLQNLGQGPELLIRYENEEAVDDSQLPKDRFSAERLKGVDSTLKIQPAELGDSAVYLCASSLDGGSSYEQYFGPGTRLTVT.